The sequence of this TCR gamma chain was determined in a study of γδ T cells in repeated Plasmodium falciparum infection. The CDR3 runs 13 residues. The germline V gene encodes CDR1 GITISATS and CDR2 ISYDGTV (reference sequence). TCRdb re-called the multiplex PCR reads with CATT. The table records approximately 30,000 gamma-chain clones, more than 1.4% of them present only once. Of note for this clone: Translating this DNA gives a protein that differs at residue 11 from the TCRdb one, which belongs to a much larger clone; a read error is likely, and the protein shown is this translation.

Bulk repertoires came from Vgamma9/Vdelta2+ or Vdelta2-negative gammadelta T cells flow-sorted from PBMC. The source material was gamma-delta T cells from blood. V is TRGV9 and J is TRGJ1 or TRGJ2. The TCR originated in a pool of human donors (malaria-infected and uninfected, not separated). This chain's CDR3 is CALWEACYYKRLF. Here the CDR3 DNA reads TGTGCCTTGTGGGAAGCTTGTTATTATAAGAGACTCTTT.